This T cell receptor (beta chain) was sequenced for a study of T cell responses to AZD1222 COVID-19 vaccine. Comment on this clone: Its antigen is still unknown.

Produced via immunoSEQ multiplex PCR; TCRdb's table is partial and in-frame only. The data hold 140,000 or so clones, with 88% observed a single time. The V gene's germline CDR1 is MNHNS and CDR2 SASEGT. There are 14 residues in the CDR3. V was clipped by 2 bases and J by 4 bases, with 8 bases between them. General study findings and limits: A mostly white British donor set with more females was recruited, and clonal diversity was possibly underestimated.

Here the sequenced sample was peripheral blood, taken 28 days after the second dose of the MenACWY control vaccine. This receptor was identified in an adult who received the MenACWY meningococcal vaccine as a control. V is TRBV6-1 and J is TRBJ2-2; D uncertain. CDR3 region: CASSERRTTGELFF. The CDR3, as DNA: TGTGCCAGCAGTGAAAGACGGACCACCGGGGAGCTGTTTTTT.